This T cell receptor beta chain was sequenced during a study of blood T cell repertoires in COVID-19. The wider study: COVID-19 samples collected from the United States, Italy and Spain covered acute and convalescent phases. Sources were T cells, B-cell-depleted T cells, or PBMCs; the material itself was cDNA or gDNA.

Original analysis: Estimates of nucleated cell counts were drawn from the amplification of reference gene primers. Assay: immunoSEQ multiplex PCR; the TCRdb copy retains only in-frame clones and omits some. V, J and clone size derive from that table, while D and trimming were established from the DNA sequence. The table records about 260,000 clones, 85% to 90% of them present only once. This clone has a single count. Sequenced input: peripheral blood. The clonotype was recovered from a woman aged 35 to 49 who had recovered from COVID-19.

This chain's CDR3 is CASSFLPGGNQPQHF. CDR3 in DNA: TGTGCCAGCAGTTTTCTCCCGGGGGGCAATCAGCCCCAGCATTTT. The chain uses TRBV27 and TRBJ1-5; D might be TRBD1 (5 bases). The germline V and J ends were trimmed by 3 bases and 2 bases, with 11 bases remaining between them. The germline CDR1 and CDR2 sequences are MNHEY and SMNVEV (reference sequence). This CDR3 has 15 residues.